This T cell receptor beta chain was profiled in a study of T cell responses to AZD1222 COVID-19 vaccine. Overall study: Pooling covered second doses at about 4 or about 12 weeks. The study's findings and limits: After two AZD1222 doses, spike-specific TCR breadth and depth rose versus day 0. Baseline serostatus was positive in only five to seven AZD1222 recipients. Clonal diversity may have been underestimated, and the donors were mostly white British, with more females than males.

This CDR3 has 12 residues. Germline assignment: CDR1 GTSNPN and CDR2 SVGIG (reference sequence). V lost 6 bases and J 7 bases, leaving 12 bases between the germline ends. In regard to this clone: Its antigen remains unknown.

Profiled with immunoSEQ multiplex PCR; TCRdb holds only in-frame clones, not every one. In the table there are 100,000 to 150,000 clones, about nine tenths of which are singletons. The clonotype originates from an adult in good health. The V and J genes are TRBV30 and TRBJ1-4; a weak D match, TRBD1 (5 bases). Source: peripheral blood, taken on day 0 of AZD1222 vaccination. The CDR3 spells CACQSGGEKLFF. The CDR3 DNA reads TGTGCCTGCCAATCGGGGGGTGAAAAACTGTTTTTT.